This is a list of T cell receptor beta chains from one sample in a study of blood T cells in healthy people across ages. From the 5' RACE reads, TCRdb called clonotypes with MiXCR, one entry per CDR3 protein. The table has some 560,000 distinct CDR3 sequences, about a quarter seen once; the top ten hold over 3.5%. These same records also appear under a second study, on T cells of mothers and their children.

Sequenced material: blood. Receptor source: a boy younger than 10 in good health. Each CDR3 is given with its conserved first and last residue. A D gene is named only where the DNA matches it firmly. Where a row states a size, it is once, few, many or the class of an expanded clone; other rows omit it.

v_call	d_call	clone_size	j_call	cdr3_nt	cdr3_aa
TRBV29-1	NA	NA	TRBJ2-3	TGCAGCGTTGGTGGGGGATTAGATACGCAGTATTTT	CSVGGGLDTQYF
TRBV21-1	NA	few	TRBJ2-1	TGTGCCAGCAGCAAAGCGCTAGCGGGGGCTAATGAGCAGTTCTTC	CASSKALAGANEQFF
TRBV7-2	TRBD2	few	TRBJ2-1	TGTGCCAGCAGCCCGACTAGCTTGCAGTTCTTC	CASSPTSLQFF
TRBV6-2/TRBV6-3	TRBD2	few	TRBJ2-1	TGTGCCAGCAGTTACCTGACTAGCGGGAGGAGTGAGCAGTTCTTC	CASSYLTSGRSEQFF
TRBV20-1	TRBD2	few	TRBJ2-3	TGCAGTGCTACCTCAGAGGAAAGCGGGGGCACAGATACGCAGTATTTT	CSATSEESGGTDTQYF
TRBV7-3	NA	once	TRBJ1-1	TGTGCCAGCAGCTGGGGGGGCGCCAACACTGAAGCTTTCTTT	CASSWGGANTEAFF
TRBV7-2	NA	few	TRBJ1-1	TGTGCCAGCAGCTTCGGTCCGGCCACTGAAGCTTTCTTT	CASSFGPATEAFF
TRBV27	NA	few	TRBJ2-4	TGTGCCAGCAGTTTAGCGGGATTGGTGGAAAACATTCAGTACTTC	CASSLAGLVENIQYF
TRBV6-2/TRBV6-3	NA	NA	TRBJ1-2	TGTGCCAGCAGTTATAACCCGACAGCCTATGGCTACACCTTC	CASSYNPTAYGYTF
TRBV7-9	NA	few	TRBJ1-1	TGTGCCAGCAGCTTCGGTTTGGCAGGCCCGAACACTGAAGCTTTCTTT	CASSFGLAGPNTEAFF
TRBV18	TRBD1	NA	TRBJ2-2	TGTGCCAGCTCACCCGGACAGGGTCGCACCGGGGAGCTGTTTTTT	CASSPGQGRTGELFF
TRBV5-1	NA	NA	TRBJ2-4	TGCGCCAGCAGCTTGTTGACAGGAAACATTCAGTACTTC	CASSLLTGNIQYF
TRBV28	NA	few	TRBJ2-1	TGTGCCAGCAGTTTATCTAAGAGGGGCTGGGATGAGCAGTTCTTC	CASSLSKRGWDEQFF
TRBV6-1	NA	NA	TRBJ2-7	TGTGCCAGCAGTGAAGCGGCAGGTTATTCCTACGAGCAGTACTTC	CASSEAAGYSYEQYF
TRBV7-3	NA	NA	TRBJ2-3	TGTGCCAGCAGCGCTGGAGGGTCAGATACGCAGTATTTT	CASSAGGSDTQYF
TRBV7-8	TRBD2	few	TRBJ2-5	TGTGCCAGCAGCTTAGGTAGCGGGGCGGGGGAGACCCAGTACTTC	CASSLGSGAGETQYF
TRBV5-1	TRBD1	NA	TRBJ1-5	TGCGCCAGCAGCTTGGGGACAGGGGGTAGCAATCAGCCCCAGCATTTT	CASSLGTGGSNQPQHF
TRBV21-1	NA	few	TRBJ1-2	TGTGCCAGCAGCTATGGGGTGGAGGGCTACACCTTC	CASSYGVEGYTF
TRBV27	NA	few	TRBJ2-7	TGTGCCAGCAGTCGCCCCGGGCAGGGAGGCTACGAGCAGTACTTC	CASSRPGQGGYEQYF
TRBV10-3	NA	NA	TRBJ1-2	TGTGCCATCAGTGAGTCGGTTACAGACTCGACTTATGGCTACACCTTC	CAISESVTDSTYGYTF
TRBV14	NA	NA	TRBJ1-2	TGTGCCAGCAGCCCGACATCTTTCTATGGCTACACCTTC	CASSPTSFYGYTF
TRBV7-2	NA	few	TRBJ2-1	TGTGCCAGCCAAGGGACGGCCTGGGATGAGCAGTTCTTC	CASQGTAWDEQFF
TRBV5-1	NA	NA	TRBJ1-3	TGCGCCAGCAGCGCGGACGGCGGAAACACCATATATTTT	CASSADGGNTIYF
TRBV11-2	TRBD2	NA	TRBJ2-3	TGTGCCAGCAGCCCCCCCGGGACTAGCGGCCAGGATACGCAGTATTTT	CASSPPGTSGQDTQYF
TRBV5-1	TRBD2	few	TRBJ2-2	TGCGCCAGCAGCTCCGGGACTAGCGTTACCGGGGAGCTGTTTTTT	CASSSGTSVTGELFF
TRBV7-8	NA	few	TRBJ2-2	TGTGCCAGCAGCCCAAAGTCCAGGACTACCACCGGGGAGCTGTTTTTT	CASSPKSRTTTGELFF
TRBV2	NA	few	TRBJ2-7	TGTGCCAGCAGTGTCGGCAGGGGCTACGAGCAGTACTTC	CASSVGRGYEQYF
TRBV9	NA	few	TRBJ2-2	TGTGCCAGCAGAAATAGTCTGGGGAACACCGGGGAGCTGTTTTTT	CASRNSLGNTGELFF
TRBV20-1	NA	few	TRBJ1-5	TGCAGTGCTAGAGTAGGGACCAGCAATCAGCCCCAGCATTTT	CSARVGTSNQPQHF
TRBV27	TRBD2	NA	TRBJ2-7	TGTGCCAGCTGCCTAGCGGGACTCTCTTGCGAGCAGTACTTC	CASCLAGLSCEQYF
TRBV3-1	NA	NA	TRBJ2-7	TGTGCCAGCCGGTTAGTCCAGGGGGAGCAGTACTTC	CASRLVQGEQYF
TRBV6-2/TRBV6-3	NA	NA	TRBJ1-4	TGTGCCAGCAGTTACTCACGAAGGTCGATGACAACTAATGAAAAACTGTTTTTT	CASSYSRRSMTTNEKLFF
TRBV19	NA	few	TRBJ2-2	TGTGCCAGTAGTTATCAGGGTCGAGGGGAGCTGTTTTTT	CASSYQGRGELFF
TRBV5-5	NA	NA	TRBJ1-5	TGTGCCAGCAGCTTTATGAATCAGCCCCAGCATTTT	CASSFMNQPQHF
TRBV5-4	TRBD2	once	TRBJ2-3	TGTGCCAGCAGCTTGGCTGGCGGGAGGTCCTCAGATACGCAGTATTTT	CASSLAGGRSSDTQYF
TRBV20-1	TRBD2	few	TRBJ2-5	TGCAGTGCTGCTGCACAGGCTAGCGGGGAAGAGACCCAGTACTTC	CSAAAQASGEETQYF
TRBV25-1	NA	NA	TRBJ1-1	TGTGCCAGCAGTATGGGGCAGACTGAAGCTTTCTTT	CASSMGQTEAFF
TRBV29-1	NA	NA	TRBJ1-2	TGCAGCGTTGAATCGCCAGGCTTTGGCTACACCTTC	CSVESPGFGYTF
TRBV5-1	TRBD2	few	TRBJ2-1	TGCGCCAGCAGATTTAGGCTAGCGGACTCCTACAATGAGCAGTTCTTC	CASRFRLADSYNEQFF
TRBV10-3	TRBD2	NA	TRBJ2-7	TGTGCCATCAGTGGGACTAGCGGAGACTACGAGCAGTACTTC	CAISGTSGDYEQYF
TRBV24-1	TRBD2	many	TRBJ2-5	TGTGCCACCAGTGATGTCAGGGCAACTAGCGGGAGGGACAGAGGGGAGACCCAGTACTTC	CATSDVRATSGRDRGETQYF
TRBV20-1	NA	NA	TRBJ2-5	TGCAGTGCCCCTCCGGGACAAGAACAAGAGACCCAGTACTTC	CSAPPGQEQETQYF
TRBV29-1	TRBD1	NA	TRBJ2-7	TGCAGCGTTGAAGATGGCAGGGGGTTCGAGCAGTACTTC	CSVEDGRGFEQYF
TRBV4-3	NA	few	TRBJ2-3	TGCGCCAGCAGCCAAGATCCTTTGGGGAGAAGCACAGATACGCAGTATTTT	CASSQDPLGRSTDTQYF
TRBV3-1	NA	NA	TRBJ1-1	TGTGCCAGCAGTCCAGGGCACACTGAAGCTTTCTTT	CASSPGHTEAFF
TRBV20-1	NA	few	TRBJ2-7	TGCAGTGCTAGCCCCCCTAGGGACTCCTACGAGCAGTACTTC	CSASPPRDSYEQYF
TRBV14	TRBD2	few	TRBJ2-5	TGTGCCAGCAGCCGGCCGGCGGGGGTTACCCAGTACTTC	CASSRPAGVTQYF
TRBV19	NA	NA	TRBJ2-6	TGTGCCAGTATTGCTAGCAGAGGCTCTGGGGCCAACGTCCTGACTTTC	CASIASRGSGANVLTF
TRBV7-6	TRBD2	few	TRBJ2-1	TGTGCCAGCAGCTTAGCGACACTAGCGGGGGCGATGGACAATGGGCAGTTCTTC	CASSLATLAGAMDNGQFF
TRBV30	NA	few	TRBJ2-1	TGTGCCTGGAGTGTAGGACTTGGGCACGTAAGCAATGAGCAGTTCTTC	CAWSVGLGHVSNEQFF
TRBV20-1	TRBD1	few	TRBJ2-5	TGCAGTGCTAGAGAGCCATGGACAGGGTGGGAGACCCAGTACTTC	CSAREPWTGWETQYF
TRBV11-2	NA	once	TRBJ1-4	TGTGCCAGCAGCTCCGCCTATGAGCTAGAGTACGAAAAACTGTTTTTT	CASSSAYELEYEKLFF
TRBV7-9	NA	few	TRBJ2-5	TGTGCCAGCAGCTTAAGGACTGCCTTCCAAGAGACCCAGTACTTC	CASSLRTAFQETQYF
TRBV20-1	NA	few	TRBJ2-7	TGCAGTGCTAGAGATGGGGCGAGATCAACCTACGAGCAGTACTTC	CSARDGARSTYEQYF
TRBV20-1	TRBD1	NA	TRBJ1-5	TGCAGTGCGTGCGACCTCGACAGGGGCTATCAGCCCCAGCATTTT	CSACDLDRGYQPQHF
TRBV28	TRBD1	NA	TRBJ1-2	TGTGCCAGCAGTTCTGGACAGGGGATAGGTGGCTACACCTTC	CASSSGQGIGGYTF
TRBV7-2	NA	few	TRBJ2-5	TGTGCCAGCAGCTTACGGTCTAGTCGAAAAGAGACCCAGTACTTC	CASSLRSSRKETQYF